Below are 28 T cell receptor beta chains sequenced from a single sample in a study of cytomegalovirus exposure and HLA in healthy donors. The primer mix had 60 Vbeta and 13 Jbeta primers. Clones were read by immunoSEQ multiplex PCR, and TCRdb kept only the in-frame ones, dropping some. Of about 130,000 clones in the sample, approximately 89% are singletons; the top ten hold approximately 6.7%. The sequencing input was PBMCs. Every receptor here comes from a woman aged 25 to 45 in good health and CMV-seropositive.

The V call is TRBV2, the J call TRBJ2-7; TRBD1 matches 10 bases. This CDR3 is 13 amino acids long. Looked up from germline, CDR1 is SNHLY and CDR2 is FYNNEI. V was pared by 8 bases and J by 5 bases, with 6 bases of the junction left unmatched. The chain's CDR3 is CASEGQGQNEQYF. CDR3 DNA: TGTGCCAGCGAGGGACAGGGGCAAAACGAGCAGTACTTC. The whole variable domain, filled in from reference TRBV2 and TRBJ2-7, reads EPEVTQTPSHQVTQMGQEVILRCVPISNHLYFYWYRQILGQKVEFLVSFYNNEISEKSEIFDDQFSVERPDGSNFTLKIRSTKLEDSAMYFCASEGQGQNEQYFGPGTRLTVT.

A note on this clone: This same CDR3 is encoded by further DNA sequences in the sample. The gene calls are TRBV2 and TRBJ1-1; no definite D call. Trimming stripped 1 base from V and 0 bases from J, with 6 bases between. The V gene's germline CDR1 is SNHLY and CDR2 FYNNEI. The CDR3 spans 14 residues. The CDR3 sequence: CASSEGRLNTEAFF. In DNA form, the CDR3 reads TGTGCCAGCAGTGAAGGGCGGTTGAACACTGAAGCTTTCTTT.

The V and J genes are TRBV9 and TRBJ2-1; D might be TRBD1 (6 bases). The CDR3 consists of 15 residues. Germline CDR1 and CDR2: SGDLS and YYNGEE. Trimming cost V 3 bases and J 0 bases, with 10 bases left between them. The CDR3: CASSAQGFSYNEQFF. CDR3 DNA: TGTGCCAGCAGCGCCCAGGGGTTCTCCTACAATGAGCAGTTCTTC.

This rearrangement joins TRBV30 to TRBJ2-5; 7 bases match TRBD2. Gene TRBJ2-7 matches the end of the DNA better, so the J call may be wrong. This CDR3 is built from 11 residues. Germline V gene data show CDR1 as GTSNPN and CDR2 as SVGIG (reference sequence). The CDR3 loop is CAYHSGGEQYF. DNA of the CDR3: TGTGCCTACCACTCGGGGGGCGAGCAGTACTTC.

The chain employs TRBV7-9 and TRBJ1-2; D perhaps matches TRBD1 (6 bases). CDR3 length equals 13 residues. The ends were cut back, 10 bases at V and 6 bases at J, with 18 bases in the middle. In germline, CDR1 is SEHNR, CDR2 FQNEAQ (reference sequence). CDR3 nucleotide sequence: TGTGCCACCCTTCCCCTCCCAGGGGATGGCTACACCTTC. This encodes CATLPLPGDGYTF.

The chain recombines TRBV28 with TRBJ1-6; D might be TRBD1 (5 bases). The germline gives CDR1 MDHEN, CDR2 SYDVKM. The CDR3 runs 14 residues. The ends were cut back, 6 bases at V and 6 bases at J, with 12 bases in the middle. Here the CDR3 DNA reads TGTGCCAGCAGCCCTCGGGGGATTAATTCACCCCTCCACTTT. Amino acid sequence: CASSPRGINSPLHF.

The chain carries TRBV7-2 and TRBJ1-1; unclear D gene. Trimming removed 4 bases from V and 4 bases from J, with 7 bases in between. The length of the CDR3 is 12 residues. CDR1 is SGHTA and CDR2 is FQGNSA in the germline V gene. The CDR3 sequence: CASSSGTTEAFF. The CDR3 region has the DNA TGTGCCAGCAGCTCGGGAACCACTGAAGCTTTCTTT. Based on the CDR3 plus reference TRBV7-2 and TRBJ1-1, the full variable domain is GAGVSQSPSNKVTEKGKDVELRCDPISGHTALYWYRQSLGQGLEFLIYFQGNSAPDKSGLPSDRFSAERTGGSVSTLTIQRTQQEDSAVYLCASSSGTTEAFFGQGTRLTVV.

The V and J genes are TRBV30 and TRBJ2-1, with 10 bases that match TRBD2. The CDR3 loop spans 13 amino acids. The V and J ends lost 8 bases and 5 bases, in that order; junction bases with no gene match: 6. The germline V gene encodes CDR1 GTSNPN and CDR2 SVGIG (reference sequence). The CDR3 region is CARSLAGNNEQFF. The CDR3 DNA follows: TGTGCCCGTTCACTAGCGGGGAACAATGAGCAGTTCTTC.

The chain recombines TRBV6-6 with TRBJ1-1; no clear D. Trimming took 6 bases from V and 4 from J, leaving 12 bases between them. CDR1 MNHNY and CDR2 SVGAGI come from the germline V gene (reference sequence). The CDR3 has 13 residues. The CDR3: CASSRPEVTEAFF. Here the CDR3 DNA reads TGTGCCAGCAGCCGCCCCGAGGTCACTGAAGCTTTCTTT.

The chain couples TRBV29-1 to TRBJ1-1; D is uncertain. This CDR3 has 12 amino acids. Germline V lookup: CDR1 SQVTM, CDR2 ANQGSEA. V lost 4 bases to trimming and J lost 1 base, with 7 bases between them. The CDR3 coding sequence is TGCAGCGTTGGGCGGCCGAACACTGAAGCTTTCTTT. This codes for CSVGRPNTEAFF.

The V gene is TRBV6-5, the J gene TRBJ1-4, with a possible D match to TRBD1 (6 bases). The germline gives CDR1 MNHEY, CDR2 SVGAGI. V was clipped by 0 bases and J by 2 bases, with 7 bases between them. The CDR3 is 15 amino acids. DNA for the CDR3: TGTGCCAGCAGTTACTCACAGGGCACTAATGAAAAACTGTTTTTT. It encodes CASSYSQGTNEKLFF.

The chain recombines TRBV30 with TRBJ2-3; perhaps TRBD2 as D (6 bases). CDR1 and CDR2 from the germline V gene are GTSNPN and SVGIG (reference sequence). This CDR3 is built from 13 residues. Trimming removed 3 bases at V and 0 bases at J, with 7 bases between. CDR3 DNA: TGTGCCTGGAGGCGGGGCAGCACAGATACGCAGTATTTT. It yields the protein CAWRRGSTDTQYF.

DNA of the CDR3: TGCGCCAGCAGCCAGGGGAGGGGCACTGAAGCTTTCTTT. Translating it yields CASSQGRGTEAFF. The chain carries TRBV4-1 and TRBJ1-1, with a tentative D call TRBD1 (5 bases). The V gene's germline CDR1 is MGHRA and CDR2 YSYEKL. Trimming pared 3 bases from V and 4 bases from J, leaving 9 bases between. The CDR3 is made up of 13 amino acids.

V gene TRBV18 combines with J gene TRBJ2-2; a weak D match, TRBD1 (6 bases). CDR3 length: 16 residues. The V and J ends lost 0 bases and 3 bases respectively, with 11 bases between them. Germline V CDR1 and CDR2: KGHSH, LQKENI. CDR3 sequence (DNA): TGTGCCAGCTCACCACCAGGGGGTCTCTACACCGGGGAGCTGTTTTTT. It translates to CASSPPGGLYTGELFF.

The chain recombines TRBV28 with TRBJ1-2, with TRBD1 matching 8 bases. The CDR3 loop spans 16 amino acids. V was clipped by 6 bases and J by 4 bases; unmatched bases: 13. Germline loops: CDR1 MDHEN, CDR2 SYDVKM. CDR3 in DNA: TGTGCCAGCAGCACCTTCCGGGACAGGAGGCCCTATGGCTACACCTTC. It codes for CASSTFRDRRPYGYTF.

CDR3 bases: TGTGCCAGCAGTCCCGTACAGGGATTGAACACTGAAGCTTTCTTT. Amino acids: CASSPVQGLNTEAFF. The chain is built from TRBV6-5 and TRBJ1-1; D possibly corresponds to TRBD1 (6 bases). The CDR3 has 15 amino acids. V shed 5 bases and J shed 0 bases, with 13 bases lying between them. From germline, CDR1 is MNHEY and CDR2 SVGAGI.

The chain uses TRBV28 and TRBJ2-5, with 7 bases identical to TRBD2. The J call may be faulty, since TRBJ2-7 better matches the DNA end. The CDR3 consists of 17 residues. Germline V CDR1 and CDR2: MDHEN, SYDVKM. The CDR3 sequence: CASSPRRDSGPSYEQYF. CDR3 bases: TGTGCCAGCAGTCCCCGTCGGGATAGCGGGCCATCCTACGAGCAGTACTTC.

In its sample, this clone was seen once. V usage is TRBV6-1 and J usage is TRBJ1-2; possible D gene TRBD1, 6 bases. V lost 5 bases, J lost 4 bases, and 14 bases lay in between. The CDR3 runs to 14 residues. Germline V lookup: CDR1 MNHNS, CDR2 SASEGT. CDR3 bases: TGTGCCAGCAGTCGCGTCGGGACATCCTATGGCTACACCTTC. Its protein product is CASSRVGTSYGYTF.

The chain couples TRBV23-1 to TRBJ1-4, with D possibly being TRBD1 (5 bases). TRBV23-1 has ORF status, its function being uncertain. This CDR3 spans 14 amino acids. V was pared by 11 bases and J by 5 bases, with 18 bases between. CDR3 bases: TGCGCCGGGCTCGGGGGGGTTTTAAATGAAAAACTGTTTTTT. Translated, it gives CAGLGGVLNEKLFF.

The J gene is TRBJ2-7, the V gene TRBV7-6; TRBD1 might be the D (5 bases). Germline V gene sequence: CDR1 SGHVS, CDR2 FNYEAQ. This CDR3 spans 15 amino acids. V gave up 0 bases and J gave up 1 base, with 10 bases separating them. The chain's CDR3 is CASSLAMGLSYEQYF. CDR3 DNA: TGTGCCAGCAGCTTAGCGATGGGGCTTTCCTACGAGCAGTACTTC.

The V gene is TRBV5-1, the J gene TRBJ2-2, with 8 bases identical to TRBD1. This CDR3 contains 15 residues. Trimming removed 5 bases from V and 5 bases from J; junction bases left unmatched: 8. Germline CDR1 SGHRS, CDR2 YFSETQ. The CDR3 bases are TGCGCCAGCAGTCGAACAGGGGGAGAGACCGGGGAGCTGTTTTTT. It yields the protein CASSRTGGETGELFF.

CDR3 bases: TGTGCCAGTGAGGGAGGAGGGGACAGGGGATCCTATGGCTACACCTTC. Translating gives CASEGGGDRGSYGYTF. This chain uses TRBV19 with TRBJ1-2; the match to TRBD1 covers 10 bases. The CDR3 has 16 residues. V shed 8 bases, J shed 4 bases, and the junction held 13 bases outside the gene matches. Germline V gives CDR1 LNHDA, CDR2 SQIVND (reference sequence). The full variable domain, rest sourced from reference TRBV19 and TRBJ1-2, is DGGITQSPKYLFRKEGQNVTLSCEQNLNHDAMYWYRQDPGQGLRLIYYSQIVNDFQKGDIAEGYSVSREKKESFPLTVTSAQKNPTAFYLCASEGGGDRGSYGYTFGSGTRLTVV.

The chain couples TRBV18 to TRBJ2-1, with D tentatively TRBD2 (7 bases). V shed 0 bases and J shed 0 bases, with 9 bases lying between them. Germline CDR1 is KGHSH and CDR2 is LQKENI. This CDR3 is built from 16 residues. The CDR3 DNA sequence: TGTGCCAGCTCACCACCGGGAGGGGGCTCCTACAATGAGCAGTTCTTC. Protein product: CASSPPGGGSYNEQFF.

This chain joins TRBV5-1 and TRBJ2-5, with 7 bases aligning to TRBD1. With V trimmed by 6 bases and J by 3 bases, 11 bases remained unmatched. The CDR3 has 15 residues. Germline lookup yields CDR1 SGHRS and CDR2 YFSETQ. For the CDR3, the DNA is TGCGCCAGCATGAACCGTGTCGGACAGGAAGAGACCCAGTACTTC. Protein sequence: CASMNRVGQEETQYF.

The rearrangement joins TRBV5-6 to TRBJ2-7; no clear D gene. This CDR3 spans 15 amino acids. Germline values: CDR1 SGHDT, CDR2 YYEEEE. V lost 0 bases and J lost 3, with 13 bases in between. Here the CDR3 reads CASSLVGATSYEQYF. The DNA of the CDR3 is TGTGCCAGCAGCTTGGTGGGCGCGACAAGCTACGAGCAGTACTTC.

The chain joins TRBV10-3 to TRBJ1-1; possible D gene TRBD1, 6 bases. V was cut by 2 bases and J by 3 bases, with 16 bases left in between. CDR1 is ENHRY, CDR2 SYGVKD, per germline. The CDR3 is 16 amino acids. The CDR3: CAISEAVGATYTEAFF. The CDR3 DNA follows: TGTGCCATCAGTGAGGCGGTGGGGGCGACATACACTGAAGCTTTCTTT.

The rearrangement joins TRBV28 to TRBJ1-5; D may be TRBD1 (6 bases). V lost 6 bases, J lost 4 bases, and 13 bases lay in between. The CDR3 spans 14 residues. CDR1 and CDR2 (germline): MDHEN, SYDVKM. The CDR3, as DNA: TGTGCCAGCAGCTCTGGACAGTCTAATCAGCCCCAGCATTTT. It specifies CASSSGQSNQPQHF.

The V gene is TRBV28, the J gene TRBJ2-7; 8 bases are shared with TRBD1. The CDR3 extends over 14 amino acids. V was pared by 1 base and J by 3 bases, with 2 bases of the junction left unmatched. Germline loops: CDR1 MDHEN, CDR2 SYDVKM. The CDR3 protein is CASSLYRGNYEQYF. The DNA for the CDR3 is TGTGCCAGCAGTTTATACAGGGGGAACTACGAGCAGTACTTC.